The 5 T cell receptor beta chains listed next were all sequenced from one sample in a study of OX40 agonist ivuxolimab in advanced cancers. Produced via immunoSEQ multiplex PCR; TCRdb's table is partial and in-frame only. Here the sample spans around 20,000 clones, 74% being singletons. Sample: CD4+ or CD8+ T cells sorted from blood, taken in a trial of the OX40 agonist ivuxolimab. These receptors all come from an adult with an advanced solid tumor such as melanoma, head and neck, liver or kidney cancer.

The V and J genes are TRBV5-8 and TRBJ1-2, with no clear D. Germline V gene sequence: CDR1 SGHTS, CDR2 YDEGEE. The CDR3 contains 13 residues. Trimming pared 0 bases from V and 5 bases from J, leaving 8 bases between. CDR3 protein: CASSLDGPYGYTF. The CDR3 coding sequence is TGTGCCAGCAGCTTGGACGGGCCTTATGGCTACACCTTC.

The CDR3 bases are TGCGCCAGCAGTGAAACTACCGGAGATACGCAGTATTTT. The encoded protein is CASSETTGDTQYF. The chain recombines TRBV10-1 with TRBJ2-3, with unresolved D. This CDR3 region has 13 residues. V lost 3 bases and J 5 bases, leaving 9 bases between the germline ends. Germline CDR1 is WNHNN and CDR2 is SYGVQD (reference sequence).

This clone was detected a few times. The chain employs TRBV10-3 and TRBJ2-1, with no clear D. Germline lookup yields CDR1 ENHRY and CDR2 SYGVKD. Trimming took 11 bases from V and 1 from J, leaving 15 bases between them. The length of the CDR3 is 14 residues. CDR3 bases: TGTGCCCCCCGGTCGGCGGAGTCCTACAATGAGCAGTTCTTC. Translated: CAPRSAESYNEQFF.

This clone turned up a few times. The V call is TRBV28, the J call TRBJ1-2, with a tentative D call TRBD1 (6 bases). The CDR3 length is 14 residues. Germline V lookup: CDR1 MDHEN, CDR2 SYDVKM. V lost 3 bases to trimming and J lost 2 bases, with 10 bases between them. CDR3 DNA: TGTGCCAGCAGTTTGGGGGGGCAGAACTATGGCTACACCTTC. Translation gives CASSLGGQNYGYTF.

This clone has just a few counts. J is TRBJ1-2 and V is TRBV4-3, with TRBD1 as a possible D gene (5 bases). Trimming took off 0 bases at V and 3 bases at J, with 11 bases between the two ends. The germline CDR1 and CDR2 sequences are LGHNA and YSLEER. The CDR3 covers 15 residues. CDR3 loop: CASSQDGGRDYGYTF. CDR3 coding DNA: TGCGCCAGCAGCCAAGACGGGGGAAGAGACTATGGCTACACCTTC.